The 28 T cell receptor beta chains below come from one sample, sequenced in a study of control samples from healthy donors and cancer patients. Some clones are missing from TCRdb's copy, which holds only in-frame ones; the method was immunoSEQ multiplex PCR. This sample has 40,000 to 65,000 clones, with 75% to 90% found just once. Sequenced: PBMCs. These receptors came from a man aged 55 to 69 with head and neck cancer.

There are a few counts of this clone. This chain uses TRBV29-1 with TRBJ2-7; the D gene is possibly TRBD2 (6 bases). The CDR3 spans 14 residues. The V end was cut by 6 bases, the J end by 0 bases, with 15 bases between. Germline values: CDR1 SQVTM, CDR2 ANQGSEA. The CDR3 sequence: CSVTTGLNSYEQYF. The CDR3 bases are TGCAGCGTGACGACTGGACTAAACTCCTACGAGCAGTACTTC.

For the CDR3, the DNA is TGTGCCAGCCAGGGGACCCCTGTCTACGAGCAGTACTTC. Protein sequence: CASQGTPVYEQYF. The gene calls are TRBV6-5 and TRBJ2-7; tentative D call: TRBD1 (6 bases). Trimming removed 8 bases from V and 3 bases from J, with 14 bases in between. Germline CDR1 MNHEY, CDR2 SVGAGI. The CDR3 loop spans 13 amino acids.

The chain joins TRBV28 to TRBJ2-7; TRBD2 matches at 7 bases. V shed 3 bases, J shed 3 bases, and the junction held 5 bases outside the gene matches. The CDR3 has 14 amino acids. Germline V CDR1 and CDR2: MDHEN, SYDVKM. For the CDR3, the DNA is TGTGCCAGCAGTTTTGGCGGGAGAGTCTACGAGCAGTACTTC. The encoded protein is CASSFGGRVYEQYF.

This clone appeared a few times. The chain combines TRBV7-9 with TRBJ2-2; 11 nucleotides align to TRBD2. The V and J ends lost 4 bases and 5 bases, in that order; junction bases with no gene match: 0. This CDR3 has 14 residues. CDR1 is SEHNR and CDR2 is FQNEAQ in the germline V gene (reference sequence). CDR3 DNA sequence: TGTGCCAGCAGCTGGACTAGCGGGACCGGGGAGCTGTTTTTT. Translation: CASSWTSGTGELFF.

This chain links TRBV5-1 with TRBJ2-4; 8 positions agree with TRBD1. The CDR3 totals 14 residues. J lost 4 bases, V lost 4 bases, and 4 bases had no gene match. Germline CDR1 SGHRS, CDR2 YFSETQ. The CDR3 reads CASSPWTGKNIQYF. DNA for the CDR3: TGCGCCAGCAGCCCCTGGACAGGGAAAAACATTCAGTACTTC.

The rearrangement uses TRBV11-1 and TRBJ1-4, with D unresolved. This CDR3 region has 16 residues. Germline V gene sequence: CDR1 SGHAT, CDR2 FQDESV (reference sequence). V was shortened by 2 bases and J by 5 bases, with 15 bases between the two germline ends. The CDR3 spells CASSLNGVARNEKLFF. The CDR3 bases are TGTGCCAGCAGCTTAAACGGTGTGGCAAGGAATGAAAAACTGTTTTTT.

This sequence joins TRBV10-3 and TRBJ2-2; the match to TRBD1 covers 9 bases. Germline V gene data show CDR1 as ENHRY and CDR2 as SYGVKD. V trimming: 8 bases; J trimming: 7 bases; junction bases outside the gene matches: 8. The CDR3 totals 14 residues. CDR3 loop: CAIGGQGLNGELFF. The CDR3 DNA follows: TGTGCCATCGGCGGACAGGGGTTGAACGGGGAGCTGTTTTTT.

This clone came up once. This rearrangement joins TRBV19 to TRBJ1-6; a weak D match, TRBD1 (5 bases). This CDR3 is built from 14 residues. In germline, CDR1 is LNHDA, CDR2 SQIVND (reference sequence). Trimming took 5 bases from V and 3 from J, leaving 8 bases between them. CDR3 loop: CASSPGHYNSPLHF. The CDR3 DNA reads TGTGCCAGTAGTCCCGGACACTATAATTCACCCCTCCACTTT.

This clone was detected once. At the DNA level, this CDR3 is encoded by other sequences in the same sample as well. The chain recombines TRBV9 with TRBJ2-3, with 8 nucleotides matching TRBD2. Losses at the gene ends were 3 bases for V and 4 bases for J; bases not matched to a gene: 4. The CDR3 loop spans 14 amino acids. The V gene's germline CDR1 is SGDLS and CDR2 YYNGEE. The chain's CDR3 is CASSAGGGPDTQYF. In DNA, the CDR3 is TGTGCCAGCAGCGCCGGGGGGGGCCCAGATACGCAGTATTTT.

This chain connects TRBV27 to TRBJ1-6; TRBD1 agrees at 9 bases. J gave up 10 bases and V 3 bases, and 4 bases lay outside the gene matches. This CDR3 contains 14 residues. The germline CDR1 and CDR2 sequences are MNHEY and SMNVEV (reference sequence). CDR3 loop: CASSFGTGKSPLHF. DNA of the CDR3: TGTGCCAGCAGTTTCGGGACAGGGAAATCACCCCTCCACTTT.

The gene calls are TRBV5-1 and TRBJ2-7; the D gene is possibly TRBD1 (5 bases). This CDR3 comprises 13 residues. The V gene's germline CDR1 is SGHRS and CDR2 YFSETQ. V was trimmed by 5 bases and J by 5 bases, leaving 14 bases between them. This CDR3 reads CASSFQGSNEQYF. The CDR3 nucleotides read TGCGCCAGCAGTTTCCAGGGTTCGAACGAGCAGTACTTC.

There are a few counts of this clone. The chain combines TRBV28 with TRBJ2-1, with D tentatively TRBD1 or TRBD2 (5 bases each). Germline assignment: CDR1 MDHEN and CDR2 SYDVKM. This CDR3 is built from 19 residues. Trimming took 7 bases from V and 1 from J, leaving 26 bases between them. CDR3 loop: CASNVKGREVHRSYNEQFF. Here the CDR3 DNA reads TGTGCCAGCAACGTCAAGGGGAGAGAAGTGCATCGGTCCTACAATGAGCAGTTCTTC.

The rearrangement joins TRBV5-1 to TRBJ2-2; possible D gene TRBD1, 6 bases. Germline CDR1 reads SGHRS; CDR2 reads YFSETQ. V lost 2 bases and J 5 bases, leaving 10 bases between the germline ends. This CDR3 spans 14 amino acids. This CDR3 is CASSFEQGTGELFF. CDR3 DNA: TGCGCCAGCAGCTTTGAACAGGGAACCGGGGAGCTGTTTTTT.

This sequence joins TRBV4-1 and TRBJ2-3; 8 bases map to TRBD1. Trimming took 6 bases from V and 0 from J; bases not matched to a gene: 8. This CDR3 contains 16 residues. CDR1 is MGHRA and CDR2 is YSYEKL in the germline V gene. The CDR3 sequence is CASSLGDRPSTDTQYF. Written as DNA, the CDR3 is TGCGCCAGCAGTCTCGGGGACAGGCCTAGCACAGATACGCAGTATTTT.

The chain couples TRBV5-4 to TRBJ2-5; the D gene could be TRBD1 or TRBD2 (6 bases each). The germline V and J ends were trimmed by 4 bases and 1 base, with 17 bases remaining between them. CDR3 length: 16 amino acids. Germline V gene lookup returns CDR1 SGHNT and CDR2 YYREEE (reference sequence). The CDR3 is CASSVPGAGRQETQYF. CDR3 nucleotide sequence: TGTGCCAGCAGCGTCCCGGGGGCGGGACGCCAAGAGACCCAGTACTTC.

This chain links TRBV27 with TRBJ2-2; 9 nucleotides line up with TRBD1. Per the germline V gene, CDR1 is MNHEY and CDR2 is SMNVEV (reference sequence). This CDR3 has 16 amino acids. V lost 6 bases and J lost 3; bases outside the gene matches: 8. The CDR3 DNA sequence: TGTGCCAGCAGACCCTCCGGGACAGGGTACACCGGGGAGCTGTTTTTT. It specifies CASRPSGTGYTGELFF.

The chain has TRBV6-2 or TRBV6-3 and TRBJ2-7; D ambiguous. The CDR3 runs 14 residues. V was shortened by 3 bases and J by 6 bases, with 15 bases between the two germline ends. Looked up from germline, CDR1 is MNHEY and CDR2 is SVGEGT. The CDR3 sequence is CASSYGTPLGEQYF. CDR3 DNA: TGTGCCAGCAGTTATGGCACCCCCTTAGGCGAGCAGTACTTC.

This chain links TRBV11-3 with TRBJ2-5, with TRBD1 matching 9 bases. The J segment lost 0 bases and the V segment lost 1 base, leaving 3 bases of the junction unmatched. Germline V lookup: CDR1 SGHNT, CDR2 YENEEA. The CDR3 extends over 16 amino acids. In DNA form, the CDR3 reads TGTGCCAGCAGCTTAGGACAGGGGGTGTACCAAGAGACCCAGTACTTC. Residues: CASSLGQGVYQETQYF.

The CDR3 sequence: CASSQGLAGAGELFF. CDR3 bases: TGTGCCAGCAGTCAAGGACTAGCGGGAGCCGGGGAGCTGTTTTTT. This rearrangement joins TRBV6-2 or TRBV6-3 to TRBJ2-2; 13 nucleotides line up with TRBD2. Trimming cost V 5 bases and J 6 bases; bases outside gene matches: 3. The CDR3 is 15 residues long. The germline V gene encodes CDR1 MNHEY and CDR2 SVGEGT.

The chain links TRBV14 to TRBJ2-1, with TRBD2 matching over 13 bases. The V gene's germline CDR1 is SGHDN and CDR2 FVKESK. The V segment lost 2 bases and the J segment 9 bases; nucleotides outside the gene matches: 1. The length of the CDR3 is 14 residues. The CDR3 protein is CASSQTSGGAEQFF. CDR3 sequence (DNA): TGTGCCAGCAGCCAAACTAGCGGGGGGGCTGAGCAGTTCTTC.

The chain couples TRBV19 to TRBJ1-4; TRBD1 matches at 10 bases. The germline gives CDR1 LNHDA, CDR2 SQIVND (reference sequence). The CDR3 is 13 amino acids. V shed 5 bases, J shed 6 bases, and the junction held 0 bases outside the gene matches. This CDR3 reads CASSGTGDEKLFF. The CDR3 nucleotides read TGTGCCAGTAGTGGGACAGGGGATGAAAAACTGTTTTTT.

The CDR3 here is CASTRQGNTGELFF. CDR3 in DNA: TGTGCCAGCACCCGACAGGGTAACACCGGGGAGCTGTTTTTT. The chain carries TRBV6-5 and TRBJ2-2; TRBD1 agrees at 7 bases. Trimming removed 7 bases from V and 2 bases from J; junction bases left unmatched: 4. The CDR3 contains 14 residues. The germline V gene has CDR1 MNHEY and CDR2 SVGAGI.

The chain recombines TRBV21-1 with TRBJ2-7; the D call of TRBD2 is as the table states it, not checked on the DNA. TRBV21-1 represents a pseudogene. The CDR3 extends over 13 amino acids. The CDR3 DNA is TGTGCCAGCAGCATTTTTAGCGGTTACGAGCAGTACTTC. Translation gives CASSIFSGYEQYF.

This clone was counted a single time. The chain couples TRBV5-1 to TRBJ1-1; the D is unclear. Germline CDR1 is SGHRS and CDR2 is YFSETQ. V was clipped by 0 bases and J by 0 bases, with 3 bases between them. This CDR3 contains 13 residues. CDR3 bases: TGCGCCAGCAGCTTGGAACTGAACACTGAAGCTTTCTTT. Residues: CASSLELNTEAFF.

This clone has only one observation. V is TRBV6-5 and J is TRBJ2-7; D is unresolved. CDR1 is MNHEY, CDR2 SVGAGI, per germline. V was clipped by 0 bases and J by 5 bases, with 14 bases between them. This CDR3 has 15 amino acids. The CDR3, as DNA: TGTGCCAGCAGTTACTCGATGAGAGGCAGAAACGAGCAGTACTTC. Protein sequence: CASSYSMRGRNEQYF.

J is TRBJ2-5 and V is TRBV6-5, with TRBD2 as a possible D gene (5 bases). CDR1 and CDR2 from the germline V gene are MNHEY and SVGAGI. V was cut by 8 bases and J by 5 bases, with 9 bases left in between. The CDR3 loop spans 11 amino acids. DNA for the CDR3: TGTGCCAGCTCCCGAGGGGAGACCCAGTACTTC. This translates into CASSRGETQYF.

The CDR3 DNA follows: TGTGCCAGCAGCTTGGACTCAGGACAGGGTTGGTACGAGCAGTACTTC. Translation gives CASSLDSGQGWYEQYF. V usage is TRBV5-5 and J usage is TRBJ2-7; 8 bases map to TRBD1. Germline V gene sequence: CDR1 SGHKS, CDR2 YYEKEE (reference sequence). This CDR3 has 16 amino acids. Trimming at V came to 0 bases and at J to 4 bases, leaving 9 bases not matched to a gene.

This clone has more than one count but fewer than ten. The genes are TRBV10-3 and TRBJ1-6; D perhaps matches TRBD1 (5 bases). Trimming stripped 3 bases from V and 6 bases from J, with 15 bases between. The CDR3 covers 16 residues. In germline, CDR1 is ENHRY, CDR2 SYGVKD. The CDR3 nucleotides are TGTGCCATCAGTGAAGGGCAGGGTCAAAGTAATTCACCCCTCCACTTT. Translated, it gives CAISEGQGQSNSPLHF.